The rows below give T cell receptor beta chains drawn from one sample of a study of T-cell memory formation after mild COVID-19. TCRdb re-analysed the 5' RACE reads in MiXCR, keeping a single row per CDR3 protein. The sample consists of around 200,000 distinct CDR3 sequences, approximately 10% of them appearing once. Material: PBMCs or a T cell subset sorted from them (not recorded which). The receptor set was obtained from a man between 18 and 35 years old who had mild COVID-19 (a few samples of this study predate the infection). Cell type and time point are not known. The CDR3 runs from the conserved cysteine through the conserved F or W. Fields, in order: clone size, V gene, J gene, D gene, CDR3 protein, CDR3 DNA. A D gene is named only where the DNA matches it firmly. Size is omitted from some rows. Given values are once, few, many or a class for expanded clones.

abundance: -
v_gene: TRBV4-3
j_gene: TRBJ1-6
d_gene: -
CDR3aa: CASSQFMGRASPLHF
CDR3nt: TGCGCCAGCAGCCAATTCATGGGACGGGCTTCACCCCTCCACTTT

abundance: many
v_gene: TRBV5-1
j_gene: TRBJ2-3
d_gene: TRBD2
CDR3aa: CASSLTAGGTDTQYF
CDR3nt: TGCGCCAGCAGCTTGACGGCGGGGGGGACAGATACGCAGTATTTT

abundance: -
v_gene: TRBV7-7
j_gene: TRBJ1-6
d_gene: -
CDR3aa: CASAEQLGSPLHF
CDR3nt: TGTGCTAGCGCCGAACAGTTAGGATCACCCCTCCACTTT

abundance: many
v_gene: TRBV7-6
j_gene: TRBJ2-5
d_gene: -
CDR3aa: CASSLKSPGAVVGWSKETQYF
CDR3nt: TGTGCCAGCAGCTTAAAATCCCCCGGGGCGGTAGTGGGATGGTCAAAAGAGACCCAGTACTTC

abundance: -
v_gene: TRBV7-2
j_gene: TRBJ1-4
d_gene: -
CDR3aa: CASSSPGRIKKLFF
CDR3nt: TGTGCCAGCAGCTCCCCGGGACGGATCAAAAAACTGTTTTTT

abundance: -
v_gene: TRBV7-2
j_gene: TRBJ2-5
d_gene: TRBD2
CDR3aa: CASSLDTGGQTQYF
CDR3nt: TGTGCCAGCAGCTTAGATACGGGGGGGCAGACCCAGTACTTC

abundance: -
v_gene: TRBV11-2
j_gene: TRBJ1-1
d_gene: -
CDR3aa: CASSAYPNTEAFF
CDR3nt: TGTGCCAGCAGCGCATACCCGAACACTGAAGCTTTCTTT

abundance: few
v_gene: TRBV6-6
j_gene: TRBJ1-1
d_gene: -
CDR3aa: CASSYSPDRQRPEAFF
CDR3nt: TGTGCCAGCAGTTACTCCCCCGACCGTCAGAGGCCTGAAGCTTTCTTT

abundance: -
v_gene: TRBV7-2
j_gene: TRBJ1-2
d_gene: -
CDR3aa: CASSLSNRVGYTF
CDR3nt: TGTGCCAGCAGCTTAAGTAACAGGGTTGGCTACACCTTC

abundance: -
v_gene: TRBV7-9
j_gene: TRBJ2-6
d_gene: -
CDR3aa: CASSLGFGAGANVLTF
CDR3nt: TGTGCCAGCAGCTTAGGTTTCGGGGCTGGGGCCAACGTCCTGACTTTC

abundance: -
v_gene: TRBV7-2
j_gene: TRBJ2-2
d_gene: TRBD1
CDR3aa: CASSPRDSPTGELFF
CDR3nt: TGTGCCAGCAGCCCCCGGGACAGCCCCACCGGGGAGCTGTTTTTT

abundance: many
v_gene: TRBV7-2
j_gene: TRBJ2-1
d_gene: -
CDR3aa: CASSFRGGEQFF
CDR3nt: TGTGCCAGCAGCTTCAGAGGGGGTGAGCAGTTCTTC

abundance: few
v_gene: TRBV5-1
j_gene: TRBJ2-7
d_gene: -
CDR3aa: CASSLVRGSEQYF
CDR3nt: TGCGCCAGCAGCTTGGTTCGGGGGAGTGAGCAGTACTTC

abundance: few
v_gene: TRBV4-2
j_gene: TRBJ2-3
d_gene: TRBD2
CDR3aa: CASSQRSTSGGASVGDTQYF
CDR3nt: TGTGCCAGCAGCCAGCGAAGCACTAGCGGGGGGGCCTCGGTCGGAGATACGCAGTATTTT

abundance: -
v_gene: TRBV3-1
j_gene: TRBJ1-6
d_gene: -
CDR3aa: CASSQEDLDNSPLHF
CDR3nt: TGTGCCAGCAGCCAAGAGGACCTGGATAATTCACCCCTCCACTTT

abundance: -
v_gene: TRBV19
j_gene: TRBJ2-2
d_gene: -
CDR3aa: CASSIGPGDTGELFF
CDR3nt: TGTGCCAGTAGTATCGGCCCAGGGGACACCGGGGAGCTGTTTTTT

abundance: many
v_gene: TRBV9
j_gene: TRBJ2-5
d_gene: TRBD2
CDR3aa: CASSVGSSGGRQETQYF
CDR3nt: TGTGCCAGCAGCGTAGGGTCTAGCGGGGGGCGCCAAGAGACCCAGTACTTC

abundance: few
v_gene: TRBV29-1
j_gene: TRBJ1-1
d_gene: -
CDR3aa: CSVAGFNTEAFF
CDR3nt: TGCAGCGTTGCCGGGTTTAACACTGAAGCTTTCTTT

abundance: -
v_gene: TRBV10-3
j_gene: TRBJ1-5
d_gene: TRBD1
CDR3aa: CAISLDRDGNQPQHF
CDR3nt: TGTGCCATCAGTCTTGACAGGGACGGCAATCAGCCCCAGCATTTT

abundance: -
v_gene: TRBV28
j_gene: TRBJ2-3
d_gene: -
CDR3aa: CASTEWKSTDTQYF
CDR3nt: TGTGCCAGCACGGAATGGAAGAGCACAGATACGCAGTATTTT

abundance: few
v_gene: TRBV7-9
j_gene: TRBJ2-1
d_gene: -
CDR3aa: CASSITGTAYNEQFF
CDR3nt: TGTGCCAGCAGCATAACCGGGACGGCCTACAATGAGCAGTTCTTC

abundance: -
v_gene: TRBV7-7
j_gene: TRBJ2-5
d_gene: -
CDR3aa: CASSVDLGETQYF
CDR3nt: TGTGCCAGCAGCGTCGACTTGGGAGAGACCCAGTACTTC

abundance: few
v_gene: TRBV5-8
j_gene: TRBJ2-2
d_gene: -
CDR3aa: CASSPGEGQNTGELFF
CDR3nt: TGTGCCAGCAGCCCGGGGGAGGGACAGAACACCGGGGAGCTGTTTTTT

abundance: -
v_gene: TRBV6-6
j_gene: TRBJ2-1
d_gene: TRBD2
CDR3aa: CASSWGGSSYNEQFF
CDR3nt: TGTGCCAGCAGTTGGGGGGGGAGCTCCTACAATGAGCAGTTCTTC

abundance: -
v_gene: TRBV27
j_gene: TRBJ1-6
d_gene: -
CDR3aa: CASSWGDNSPLHF
CDR3nt: TGTGCCAGCAGTTGGGGGGATAATTCACCCCTCCACTTT

abundance: few
v_gene: TRBV2
j_gene: TRBJ2-2
d_gene: -
CDR3aa: CASATGWGTGELFF
CDR3nt: TGTGCCAGCGCCACCGGTTGGGGCACCGGGGAGCTGTTTTTT

abundance: -
v_gene: TRBV3-1
j_gene: TRBJ2-4
d_gene: -
CDR3aa: CASSQDFLTLQGPAKNIQYF
CDR3nt: TGTGCCAGCAGCCAAGATTTTTTGACTTTGCAGGGGCCAGCCAAAAACATTCAGTACTTC

abundance: -
v_gene: TRBV6-5
j_gene: TRBJ2-1
d_gene: -
CDR3aa: CASTWMEGDNEQFF
CDR3nt: TGTGCCAGCACGTGGATGGAAGGGGATAATGAGCAGTTCTTC

abundance: few
v_gene: TRBV7-2
j_gene: TRBJ1-2
d_gene: -
CDR3aa: CASSSSPLLSYGYTF
CDR3nt: TGTGCCAGCAGCTCCTCTCCTTTACTATCCTATGGCTACACCTTC

abundance: few
v_gene: TRBV4-1
j_gene: TRBJ2-1
d_gene: TRBD2
CDR3aa: CASSQDPSGNQFF
CDR3nt: TGCGCCAGCAGCCAAGATCCCAGCGGGAACCAGTTCTTC

abundance: few
v_gene: TRBV6-2/TRBV6-3
j_gene: TRBJ2-1
d_gene: TRBD2
CDR3aa: CASSTGGGTPEQFF
CDR3nt: TGTGCCAGCAGCACGGGGGGAGGGACGCCTGAGCAGTTCTTC

abundance: -
v_gene: TRBV7-9
j_gene: TRBJ2-3
d_gene: -
CDR3aa: CASSSGSANSNSRYF
CDR3nt: TGTGCCAGCAGCTCCGGGTCGGCTAACTCAAACTCGCGGTATTTT

abundance: -
v_gene: TRBV7-9
j_gene: TRBJ2-7
d_gene: -
CDR3aa: CASSPKNPGSYEQYF
CDR3nt: TGTGCCAGCAGCCCAAAGAACCCGGGCTCCTACGAGCAGTACTTC

abundance: few
v_gene: TRBV7-8
j_gene: TRBJ2-1
d_gene: -
CDR3aa: CASSLGGRTEQFF
CDR3nt: TGTGCCAGCAGCTTAGGAGGGAGAACGGAGCAGTTCTTC

abundance: few
v_gene: TRBV9
j_gene: TRBJ2-3
d_gene: TRBD2
CDR3aa: CASSGRRLAVTDTQYF
CDR3nt: TGTGCCAGCAGCGGGCGTAGACTAGCGGTTACAGATACGCAGTATTTT

abundance: many
v_gene: TRBV5-1
j_gene: TRBJ2-3
d_gene: -
CDR3aa: CASSLALLSGTDTQYF
CDR3nt: TGCGCCAGCAGCTTGGCCCTTCTATCGGGCACAGATACGCAGTATTTT

abundance: few
v_gene: TRBV9
j_gene: TRBJ1-4
d_gene: -
CDR3aa: CASSGGRGEKLFF
CDR3nt: TGTGCCAGCAGCGGGGGACGGGGTGAAAAACTGTTTTTT

abundance: once
v_gene: TRBV10-3
j_gene: TRBJ1-1
d_gene: -
CDR3aa: CAIRGLRTEAFF
CDR3nt: TGTGCCATCAGAGGTCTACGGACTGAAGCTTTCTTT

abundance: many
v_gene: TRBV7-2
j_gene: TRBJ1-6
d_gene: TRBD1
CDR3aa: CASRGQGGTNSPLHF
CDR3nt: TGTGCCAGCCGAGGACAGGGAGGGACTAATTCACCCCTCCACTTT

abundance: few
v_gene: TRBV6-1
j_gene: TRBJ2-4
d_gene: -
CDR3aa: CASSEGGATGNIQYF
CDR3nt: TGTGCCAGCAGTGAAGGGGGGGCCACCGGGAACATTCAGTACTTC

abundance: -
v_gene: TRBV7-9
j_gene: TRBJ1-2
d_gene: -
CDR3aa: CASSLDAGYTF
CDR3nt: TGTGCCAGCAGCTTAGACGCCGGCTACACCTTC

abundance: -
v_gene: TRBV6-5
j_gene: TRBJ1-1
d_gene: TRBD1
CDR3aa: CASRTGQGGEAFF
CDR3nt: TGTGCCAGCAGAACGGGACAGGGGGGAGAAGCTTTCTTT

abundance: few
v_gene: TRBV7-2
j_gene: TRBJ2-5
d_gene: -
CDR3aa: CASSLGLLSGEETQYF
CDR3nt: TGTGCCAGCAGCTTAGGCCTCTTGTCTGGAGAAGAGACCCAGTACTTC

abundance: -
v_gene: TRBV24-1
j_gene: TRBJ2-3
d_gene: -
CDR3aa: CATSDSSRMTDTQYF
CDR3nt: TGTGCCACCAGTGATTCATCCAGGATGACAGATACGCAGTATTTT

abundance: -
v_gene: TRBV9
j_gene: TRBJ1-3
d_gene: -
CDR3aa: CASSGGETVLSGNTIYF
CDR3nt: TGTGCCAGCAGCGGAGGGGAGACAGTGCTCTCTGGAAACACCATATATTTT

abundance: few
v_gene: TRBV9
j_gene: TRBJ1-1
d_gene: TRBD1
CDR3aa: CASSVGDRGITEAFF
CDR3nt: TGTGCCAGCAGCGTAGGGGACAGGGGTATAACTGAAGCTTTCTTT

abundance: -
v_gene: TRBV5-1
j_gene: TRBJ1-4
d_gene: TRBD1
CDR3aa: CASSELSTGGEKLFF
CDR3nt: TGCGCCAGCAGCGAATTAAGTACAGGGGGGGAAAAACTGTTTTTT

abundance: -
v_gene: TRBV9
j_gene: TRBJ1-4
d_gene: -
CDR3aa: CASSPGGLFNEKLFF
CDR3nt: TGTGCCAGCAGCCCGGGGGGTCTTTTTAATGAAAAACTGTTTTTT

abundance: -
v_gene: TRBV6-5
j_gene: TRBJ2-3
d_gene: -
CDR3aa: CASRLARTQYF
CDR3nt: TGTGCCAGCAGACTAGCTAGAACGCAGTATTTT

abundance: -
v_gene: TRBV6-5
j_gene: TRBJ1-1
d_gene: TRBD1
CDR3aa: CASSSLRQGEKEAFF
CDR3nt: TGTGCCAGCAGTTCCCTCCGTCAGGGGGAGAAAGAAGCTTTCTTT

abundance: -
v_gene: TRBV6-5
j_gene: TRBJ2-2
d_gene: -
CDR3aa: CASSYRGGELFF
CDR3nt: TGTGCCAGCAGTTACCGGGGCGGGGAGCTGTTTTTT

abundance: -
v_gene: TRBV9
j_gene: TRBJ2-5
d_gene: TRBD1
CDR3aa: CASSVSPARQGAETQYF
CDR3nt: TGTGCCAGCAGCGTTTCTCCTGCGAGACAGGGGGCTGAGACCCAGTACTTC

abundance: few
v_gene: TRBV24-1
j_gene: TRBJ1-2
d_gene: -
CDR3aa: CATSDAGFAGYTF
CDR3nt: TGTGCCACCAGTGATGCGGGTTTTGCTGGCTACACCTTC

abundance: -
v_gene: TRBV7-2
j_gene: TRBJ2-3
d_gene: -
CDR3aa: CASSLGLGWDTQYF
CDR3nt: TGTGCCAGCAGCTTAGGCTTGGGGTGGGATACGCAGTATTTT

abundance: many
v_gene: TRBV6-6
j_gene: TRBJ1-1
d_gene: -
CDR3aa: CASSYSREGTEAFF
CDR3nt: TGTGCCAGCAGTTACTCGCGAGAGGGGACTGAAGCTTTCTTT

abundance: few
v_gene: TRBV7-3
j_gene: TRBJ2-6
d_gene: -
CDR3aa: CASSQGYGANVLTF
CDR3nt: TGTGCCAGCAGCCAGGGTTATGGGGCCAACGTCCTGACTTTC

abundance: few
v_gene: TRBV28
j_gene: TRBJ1-6
d_gene: TRBD1
CDR3aa: CASSLELQGIGSPLHF
CDR3nt: TGTGCCAGCAGTTTGGAGCTACAGGGGATAGGATCACCCCTCCACTTT

abundance: few
v_gene: TRBV7-2
j_gene: TRBJ1-1
d_gene: TRBD1
CDR3aa: CASRVPGQYTEAFF
CDR3nt: TGTGCCAGCAGGGTTCCGGGACAGTACACTGAAGCTTTCTTT

abundance: -
v_gene: TRBV7-2
j_gene: TRBJ2-2
d_gene: -
CDR3aa: CASSIVRSKTGELFF
CDR3nt: TGTGCCAGCAGCATAGTGAGGTCGAAGACCGGGGAGCTGTTTTTT